A single sample gave rise to the 28 T cell receptor beta chains below, sequenced in a study of blood T cell repertoires in COVID-19. Method: immunoSEQ multiplex PCR; TCRdb's copy keeps in-frame clones and lacks some. The sample consists of 100,000 to 150,000 clones, 55% to 75% of them appearing once. Sequenced input: peripheral blood. These TCRs come from a woman in her 70s with acute or convalescent COVID-19.

The V call is TRBV11-2, the J call TRBJ2-7, with a tentative D call TRBD2 (6 bases). This CDR3 contains 12 residues. V dropped 4 bases and J dropped 7 bases, with 11 bases sitting between them. Looked up from germline, CDR1 is SGHAT and CDR2 is FQNNGV. In nucleotides, the CDR3 is TGTGCCAGCAGCTGGCCCGCGGGGGAGCAGTACTTC. This sequence encodes CASSWPAGEQYF. Drawing the rest from reference TRBV11-2 and TRBJ2-7, the complete variable domain is EAGVAQSPRYKIIEKRQSVAFWCNPISGHATLYWYQQILGQGPKLLIQFQNNGVVDDSQLPKDRFSAERLKGVDSTLKIQPAKLEDSAVYLCASSWPAGEQYFGPGTRLTVT.

This clone came up many times. This chain links TRBV2 with TRBJ2-7; perhaps TRBD1 as D (5 bases). The germline V and J ends were trimmed by 1 base and 5 bases, with 12 bases remaining between them. There are 14 residues in the CDR3. Germline V gene sequence: CDR1 SNHLY, CDR2 FYNNEI. The CDR3 nucleotides read TGTGCCAGCAGTGAAGGGCTTGGGGCGGACGAGCAGTACTTC. It encodes CASSEGLGADEQYF.

There are a few counts of this clone. The rearrangement uses TRBV5-4 and TRBJ1-4, with 7 bases matching TRBD1. The CDR3 covers 15 residues. J was trimmed by 8 bases and V by 5 bases; bases with no gene match: 12. The germline V gene has CDR1 SGHNT and CDR2 YYREEE (reference sequence). CDR3 nucleotide sequence: TGTGCCAGCAGTACCGGACAGGATCGGGACGAAAAACTGTTTTTT. This gives the protein CASSTGQDRDEKLFF.

This clone appeared a few times. V and J are TRBV19 and TRBJ2-2; 7 positions match TRBD2. The CDR3 sequence is 16 residues long. V was pared by 6 bases and J by 0 bases, with 7 bases of the junction left unmatched. Germline lookup yields CDR1 LNHDA and CDR2 SQIVND (reference sequence). Here the CDR3 DNA reads TGTGCCAGTAGGCCTAGCGGAGGGGCGAACACCGGGGAGCTGTTTTTT. Translation gives CASRPSGGANTGELFF.

J is TRBJ1-3 and V is TRBV30, with 7 bases aligning to TRBD1. Trimming took 5 bases from V and 0 from J; bases not matched to a gene: 1. The length of the CDR3 is 13 residues. CDR1 is GTSNPN, CDR2 SVGIG, per germline (reference sequence). CDR3 amino acids: CAWQGDSGNTIYF. In DNA, the CDR3 is TGTGCCTGGCAGGGGGACTCTGGAAACACCATATATTTT.

The CDR3 loop reads CASSYTGLEQFF. The CDR3 nucleotides are TGTGCCAGCAGTTACACAGGTCTCGAGCAGTTCTTC. This chain links TRBV6-5 with TRBJ2-1; the D gene is possibly TRBD1 (5 bases). The CDR3 is made up of 12 amino acids. The V end was cut by 2 bases, the J end by 10 bases, with 9 bases between. Germline loops: CDR1 MNHEY, CDR2 SVGAGI.

This clone was counted only a few times. The CDR3 loop is CASSLDRANTGELFF. Here the CDR3 DNA reads TGTGCCAGCAGCTTAGACAGGGCGAACACCGGGGAGCTGTTTTTT. The V gene is TRBV5-4, the J gene TRBJ2-2; TRBD1 matches at 7 bases. Trimming took 2 bases from V and 0 from J; bases not matched to a gene: 1. CDR3 size: 15 residues. Germline V gene sequence: CDR1 SGHNT, CDR2 YYREEE (reference sequence).

The rearrangement joins TRBV7-2 to TRBJ1-2, with D possibly matching TRBD1 (6 bases). CDR1 is SGHTA and CDR2 is FQGNSA in the germline V gene. This CDR3 is built from 15 residues. Trimming stripped 7 bases from V and 3 bases from J, with 18 bases between. The CDR3 DNA sequence: TGTGCCAGCACCCTAAACCGACAGGCTTACTATGGCTACACCTTC. As protein: CASTLNRQAYYGYTF.

The V call is TRBV7-3, the J call TRBJ2-1; a possible D gene is TRBD2 (5 bases). The length of the CDR3 is 13 residues. V lost 3 bases, J lost 8 bases, and 11 bases lay in between. The germline V gene encodes CDR1 SGHTA and CDR2 FQGTGA. CDR3 DNA sequence: TGTGCCAGCAGCTTCTCTAGCCACCATGAGCAGTTCTTC. Protein: CASSFSSHHEQFF.

This chain uses TRBV6-5 with TRBJ1-5; D ambiguous. The V end lost 6 bases, the J end lost 2 bases, and 11 bases lay between the germline ends. Germline V gene sequence: CDR1 MNHEY, CDR2 SVGAGI. The length of the CDR3 is 14 residues. The CDR3, as DNA: TGTGCCAGCAGCCCCGGGAGCGGCAATCAGCCCCAGCATTTT. Encoded protein: CASSPGSGNQPQHF.

This chain connects TRBV27 to TRBJ2-7; 7 bases fit TRBD2. The ends lost 6 bases at V and 7 bases at J; junction bases unmatched: 18. The CDR3 is 16 amino acids. In germline, CDR1 is MNHEY, CDR2 SMNVEV (reference sequence). CDR3 bases: TGTGCCAGCAGGGGAGGGGTGAAGAGTATAAGCCGAGAGCAGTACTTC. As protein: CASRGGVKSISREQYF.

V and J are TRBV7-2 and TRBJ2-5; D is possibly TRBD2 (6 bases). The CDR3 has 13 residues. Germline CDR1 reads SGHTA; CDR2 reads FQGNSA. Deletions cut 2 bases from V and 7 bases from J, with 11 bases between. The CDR3 spells CASSLHQGGTQYF. The CDR3 DNA follows: TGTGCCAGCAGCTTACACCAGGGAGGGACCCAGTACTTC.

The V gene is TRBV5-4, the J gene TRBJ2-6; the D gene is possibly TRBD1 (6 bases). Trimming stripped 4 bases from V and 2 bases from J, with 13 bases between. CDR1 and CDR2 from the germline V gene are SGHNT and YYREEE (reference sequence). The length of the CDR3 is 16 residues. The CDR3 sequence is CASSQPWGPGANVLTF. As DNA, the CDR3 is TGTGCCAGCAGCCAACCCTGGGGGCCTGGGGCCAACGTCCTGACTTTC. Complete variable domain (other parts from reference TRBV5-4 and TRBJ2-6): ETGVTQSPTHLIKTRGQQVTLRCSSQSGHNTVSWYQQALGQGPQFIFQYYREEENGRGNFPPRFSGLQFPNYSSELNVNALELDDSALYLCASSQPWGPGANVLTFGAGSRLTVL.

The rearrangement joins TRBV5-1 to TRBJ1-4, with a tentative D call TRBD1 (5 bases). This CDR3 is 15 amino acids long. Germline V gene sequence: CDR1 SGHRS, CDR2 YFSETQ. V lost 4 bases and J lost 0, with 10 bases in between. The CDR3 protein is CASSVDSATNEKLFF. CDR3 in DNA: TGCGCCAGCAGCGTTGACAGTGCAACTAATGAAAAACTGTTTTTT.

V is TRBV18 and J is TRBJ1-5; possibly TRBD1 for D (5 bases). The CDR3 consists of 15 residues. V lost 3 bases, J lost 5 bases, and 14 bases lay in between. Germline assignment: CDR1 KGHSH and CDR2 LQKENI. CDR3 nucleotide sequence: TGTGCCAGCTCACCGGCCCGGGTAGGGGATCAGCCCCAGCATTTT. Translating gives CASSPARVGDQPQHF.

This rearrangement joins TRBV7-2 to TRBJ2-7; maybe TRBD2 (5 bases). The CDR3 is made up of 17 amino acids. V gave up 0 bases and J gave up 4 bases, with 19 bases separating them. Germline-derived CDR1 and CDR2 are SGHTA and FQGNSA. DNA for the CDR3: TGTGCCAGCAGCTTAGCTTTGGGGAGAGCGGTTGGTTACGAGCAGTACTTC. As protein: CASSLALGRAVGYEQYF.

The genes are TRBV11-2 and TRBJ2-1; tentatively, D is TRBD1 (6 bases). Germline-derived CDR1 and CDR2 are SGHAT and FQNNGV. CDR3 length: 15 residues. The V end lost 1 base, the J end lost 5 bases, and 12 bases lay between the germline ends. CDR3 residues: CASSLGQGTHNEQFF. CDR3 in DNA: TGTGCCAGCAGCTTAGGGCAGGGGACCCACAATGAGCAGTTCTTC. The full variable domain, with the rest looked up from reference TRBV11-2 and TRBJ2-1, is EAGVAQSPRYKIIEKRQSVAFWCNPISGHATLYWYQQILGQGPKLLIQFQNNGVVDDSQLPKDRFSAERLKGVDSTLKIQPAKLEDSAVYLCASSLGQGTHNEQFFGPGTRLTVL.

J is TRBJ2-2 and V is TRBV19; D is undetermined. The V gene lost 6 bases and the J gene lost 0 bases, with 8 bases spanning the gap. This CDR3 has 14 amino acids. From germline, CDR1 is LNHDA and CDR2 SQIVND (reference sequence). The CDR3 sequence: CASRTRTNTGELFF. CDR3 nucleotide sequence: TGTGCCAGTAGAACGCGGACGAACACCGGGGAGCTGTTTTTT.

The chain recombines TRBV7-8 with TRBJ1-2; D possibly corresponds to TRBD1 (6 bases). The germline gives CDR1 SGHVS, CDR2 FQNEAQ. Between the trimmed V and J ends, which lost 1 base and 8 bases, there was a span of 14 bases. CDR3 size: 14 residues. In DNA form, the CDR3 reads TGTGCCAGCAGCTTAGACACAGGGATCGACGGCTACACCTTC. Amino acids: CASSLDTGIDGYTF.

This chain joins TRBV5-4 and TRBJ2-1, with unresolved D. Trimming left V 0 bases short and J 7 bases short, with 11 bases between. This CDR3 region has 14 residues. CDR1 is SGHNT, CDR2 YYREEE, per germline (reference sequence). CDR3 coding DNA: TGTGCCAGCAGCTTGGCCGATAGCATGAATGAGCAGTTCTTC. Its protein product is CASSLADSMNEQFF.

The rearrangement uses TRBV6-5 and TRBJ1-2; 8 positions match TRBD1. CDR3 length: 14 amino acids. The germline CDR1 and CDR2 sequences are MNHEY and SVGAGI. V shed 4 bases and J 8 bases; nucleotides not matched to a gene: 9. This CDR3 is CASSSQQGERGYTF. The CDR3, as DNA: TGTGCCAGCAGTTCCCAACAGGGGGAAAGAGGCTACACCTTC.

The chain couples TRBV18 to TRBJ1-2; 9 bases agree with TRBD1. The trim removed 6 bases at V and 8 bases at J, leaving 10 bases unmatched. The CDR3 contains 14 residues. CDR1 KGHSH and CDR2 LQKENI come from the germline V gene. The CDR3: CASSPGTGRGGYTF. The CDR3 DNA reads as TGTGCCAGCTCCCCCGGGACAGGGCGAGGGGGCTACACCTTC.

The chain couples TRBV12-5 to TRBJ1-2, with 7 bases lining up with TRBD1. The CDR3 is 15 residues long. Trimming removed 3 bases from V and 1 base from J; junction bases left unmatched: 5. Germline V CDR1 and CDR2: LGHNT, FRNRAP. As DNA, the CDR3 is TGTGCTAGTGGTTTTGGGGCAGGGGGTAACTATGGCTACACCTTC. Amino acids: CASGFGAGGNYGYTF.

The rearrangement uses TRBV12-5 and TRBJ2-5, with D possibly being TRBD2 (5 bases). V lost 8 bases to trimming and J lost 5 bases, with 12 bases between them. From germline, CDR1 is LGHNT and CDR2 FRNRAP. CDR3 length equals 12 residues. The CDR3 nucleotides are TGTGCTAGTCGGGGTGTAGGGGAGACCCAGTACTTC. Residues: CASRGVGETQYF.

This clone has a single count. This chain links TRBV30 with TRBJ2-3; D gene ambiguous. Germline values: CDR1 GTSNPN, CDR2 SVGIG (reference sequence). This CDR3 is 14 amino acids long. V was trimmed by 5 bases and J by 2 bases, leaving 14 bases between them. CDR3 sequence: CAWGYLELTDTQYF. The DNA for the CDR3 is TGTGCCTGGGGTTATCTCGAGCTCACAGATACGCAGTATTTT.

In DNA form, the CDR3 reads TGTGCCAGCAGCTCTCCGGGAAAGCCCCAGCATTTT. Translating it yields CASSSPGKPQHF. The chain has TRBV28 and TRBJ1-5; no firm D call. V shed 6 bases and J shed 8 bases, with 11 bases lying between them. This CDR3 contains 12 residues. The V gene's germline CDR1 is MDHEN and CDR2 SYDVKM.

This clone was found many times. Additional DNA sequences in this sample encode the identical CDR3. The CDR3 spells CASSLSHRNTEAFF. The CDR3 DNA sequence: TGTGCCAGCAGCTTATCCCACAGGAACACTGAAGCTTTCTTT. This chain joins TRBV7-3 and TRBJ1-1; D unresolved. Per the germline V gene, CDR1 is SGHTA and CDR2 is FQGTGA. Between the trimmed V and J ends, which lost 2 bases and 1 base, there was a span of 8 bases. The CDR3 is made up of 14 amino acids. Full variable domain (remainder filled in from reference TRBV7-3 and TRBJ1-1): GAGVSQTPSNKVTEKGKYVELRCDPISGHTALYWYRQSLGQGPEFLIYFQGTGAADDSGLPNDRFFAVRPEGSVSTLKIQRTERGDSAVYLCASSLSHRNTEAFFGQGTRLTVV.

The chain employs TRBV19 and TRBJ2-5, with 14 nucleotides matching TRBD2. CDR3 length equals 16 residues. CDR1 is LNHDA and CDR2 is SQIVND in the germline V gene (reference sequence). J was trimmed by 5 bases and V by 4 bases; bases with no gene match: 6. In DNA form, the CDR3 reads TGTGCCAGTAGTACTCGACTAGCGGGAGGGCCGGAGACCCAGTACTTC. This gives the protein CASSTRLAGGPETQYF.